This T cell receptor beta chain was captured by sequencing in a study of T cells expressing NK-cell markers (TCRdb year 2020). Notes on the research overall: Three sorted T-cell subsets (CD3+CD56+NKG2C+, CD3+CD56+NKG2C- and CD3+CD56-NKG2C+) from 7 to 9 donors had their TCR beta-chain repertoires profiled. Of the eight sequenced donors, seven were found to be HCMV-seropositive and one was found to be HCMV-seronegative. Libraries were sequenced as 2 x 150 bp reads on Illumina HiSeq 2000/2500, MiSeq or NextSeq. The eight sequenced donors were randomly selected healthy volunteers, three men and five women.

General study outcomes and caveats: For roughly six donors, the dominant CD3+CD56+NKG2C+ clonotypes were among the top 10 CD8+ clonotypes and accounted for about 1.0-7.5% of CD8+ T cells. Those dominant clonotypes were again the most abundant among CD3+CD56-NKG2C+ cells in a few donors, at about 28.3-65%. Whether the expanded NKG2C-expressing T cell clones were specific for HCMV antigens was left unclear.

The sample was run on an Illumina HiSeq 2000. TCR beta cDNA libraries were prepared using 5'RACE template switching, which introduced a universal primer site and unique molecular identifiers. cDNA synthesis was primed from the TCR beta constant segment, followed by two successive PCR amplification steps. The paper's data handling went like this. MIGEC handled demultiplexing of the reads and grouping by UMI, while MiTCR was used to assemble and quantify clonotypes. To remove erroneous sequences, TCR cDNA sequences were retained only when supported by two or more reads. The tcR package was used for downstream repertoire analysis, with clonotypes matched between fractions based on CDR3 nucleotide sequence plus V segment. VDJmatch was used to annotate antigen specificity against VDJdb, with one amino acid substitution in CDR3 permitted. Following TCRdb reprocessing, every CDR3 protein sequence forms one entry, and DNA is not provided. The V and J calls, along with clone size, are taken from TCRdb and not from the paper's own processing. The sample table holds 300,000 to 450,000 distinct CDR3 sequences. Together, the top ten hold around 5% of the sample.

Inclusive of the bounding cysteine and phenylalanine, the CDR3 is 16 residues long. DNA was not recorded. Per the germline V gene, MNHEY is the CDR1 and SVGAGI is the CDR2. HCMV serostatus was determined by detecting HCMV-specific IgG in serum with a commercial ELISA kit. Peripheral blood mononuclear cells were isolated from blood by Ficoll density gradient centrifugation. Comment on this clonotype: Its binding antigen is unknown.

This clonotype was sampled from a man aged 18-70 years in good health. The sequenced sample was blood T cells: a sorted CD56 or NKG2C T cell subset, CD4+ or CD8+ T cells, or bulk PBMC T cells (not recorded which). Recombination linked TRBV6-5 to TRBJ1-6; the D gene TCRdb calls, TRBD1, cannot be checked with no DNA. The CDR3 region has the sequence CASSLNSGTGFSPLHF.